These 12 T cell receptor beta chains came from one sample sequenced in a study of regulatory T cells in long-lasting Graves disease. Time point meaning: newly diagnosed GD, antithyroid drugs for less than 3 months. Extracted PBMC RNA gave rise to the TCR library. Both iRepertoire HTBI primers and Arm-PCR of CDR3 regions were used to build the TCR beta libraries. TCRdb analysed the multiplex PCR reads with MiXCR anew, one entry per CDR3 protein. The sample includes 350,000 to 500,000 distinct CDR3 sequences, 14% seen only once; the top ten take about 15%. Another study also made use of these data, one on T cells in Graves' hyperthyroidism and ophthalmopathy.

Source: peripheral blood mononuclear cells (PBMCs), taken at new diagnosis, from a patient treated with antithyroid drugs. Source of these receptors: a woman in her 50s with Graves disease.

Many counts were recorded for this clonotype. V gene TRBV28 combines with J gene TRBJ1-5; possibly TRBD1 for D (6 bases). The CDR3 sequence is 16 residues long. CDR1 MDHEN and CDR2 SYDVKM come from the germline V gene. V was shortened by 4 bases and J by 2 bases, with 15 bases between the two germline ends. The CDR3 DNA reads TGTGCCAGCAGTTATTTAAGCAGGGGAGGCAATCAGCCCCAGCATTTT. As protein: CASSYLSRGGNQPQHF.

At least ten counts were recorded for this clonotype. The rearrangement uses TRBV24-1 and TRBJ2-3; TRBD1 agrees at 11 bases. Germline CDR1 and CDR2: KGHDR and SFDVKD. This CDR3 contains 15 residues. V dropped 4 bases and J dropped 4; count of bases not matched to a gene: 3. CDR3: CATSDPGQGADTQYF. The CDR3 nucleotides read TGTGCCACCAGTGACCCGGGACAGGGGGCAGATACGCAGTATTTT.

The V gene is TRBV18, the J gene TRBJ1-2; D is unclear. CDR3 length equals 15 residues. Germline CDR1 is KGHSH and CDR2 is LQKENI. V was pared by 2 bases and J by 0 bases, with 10 bases between. CDR3 sequence (DNA): TGTGCCAGCTCACCATTGCAGGAACCTAACTATGGCTACACCTTC. It yields the protein CASSPLQEPNYGYTF.

This clonotype was observed many times. The chain couples TRBV7-6 to TRBJ2-1; possibly TRBD1 for D (5 bases). CDR3 size: 12 residues. Trimming took off 5 bases at V and 10 bases at J, with 12 bases between the two ends. Germline V gene sequence: CDR1 SGHVS, CDR2 FNYEAQ. The CDR3 DNA follows: TGTGCCAGCAGCCAAGGGGTCTGGGAGCAGTTCTTC. It is translated as CASSQGVWEQFF. Full variable domain (outside the CDR3, taken from reference TRBV7-6 and TRBJ2-1): GAGVSQSPRYKVTKRGQDVALRCDPISGHVSLYWYRQALGQGPEFLTYFNYEAQQDKSGLPNDRFSAERPEGSISTLTIQRTEQRDSAMYRCASSQGVWEQFFGPGTRLTVL.

In its sample, this clonotype was seen many times. The CDR3 region has the DNA TGTGCCAGCAAAGGTCTGGGGATCTACGAGCAGTACTTC. It specifies CASKGLGIYEQYF. The gene calls are TRBV11-2 and TRBJ2-7; the D is unclear. This CDR3 spans 13 amino acids. Germline V gene sequence: CDR1 SGHAT, CDR2 FQNNGV. Trimming removed 7 bases from V and 3 bases from J, with 13 bases in between.

This clonotype was found many times. The chain links TRBV24-1 to TRBJ1-5; possible D gene TRBD1, 6 bases. V was trimmed by 5 bases and J by 5 bases, leaving 21 bases between them. The CDR3 extends over 17 amino acids. Germline CDR1 KGHDR, CDR2 SFDVKD. CDR3 nucleotides: TGTGCCACCAGTGTCCATAGACTCGACAGGTGGTATCAGCCCCAGCATTTT. This codes for CATSVHRLDRWYQPQHF.

This clonotype was seen repeatedly, ten times or more. This rearrangement joins TRBV3-1 to TRBJ2-1, with TRBD2 matching over 14 bases. From germline, CDR1 is LGHDT and CDR2 YNNKEL (reference sequence). This CDR3 contains 14 residues. V lost 7 bases, J lost 6 bases, and 2 bases stayed unmatched. The CDR3 here is CASTGLAGGNEQFF. Written as DNA, the CDR3 is TGTGCCAGCACCGGACTAGCGGGGGGCAATGAGCAGTTCTTC.

This clonotype has ten or more counts. A junction boundary mismatches the germline segment, possibly from a read error. V usage is TRBV7-9 and J usage is TRBJ2-3; 9 nucleotides match TRBD2. The CDR3 runs to 15 residues. The V gene's germline CDR1 is SEHNR and CDR2 FQNEAQ (reference sequence). The CDR3 sequence is CASSLGSGSTDTQCF. In DNA form, the CDR3 reads TGTGCCAGCAGCTTAGGTAGCGGGAGCACAGATACGCAGTGTTTT.

On this clonotype: A read error may explain this, as a much larger clone is one base away. The V gene is TRBV2, the J gene TRBJ2-1, with 10 bases fitting TRBD2. The germline CDR1 and CDR2 sequences are SNHLY and FYNNEI. The CDR3 is 14 amino acids. J gave up 6 bases and V 8 bases, and 7 bases lay outside the gene matches. CDR3 region: CASGTSGTFNEQFF. Written as DNA, the CDR3 is TGTGCCAGCGGAACTAGCGGGACCTTCAATGAGCAGTTCTTC.

This clonotype was recorded many times. This chain links TRBV2 with TRBJ1-6; D call uncertain. Trimming removed 1 base from V and 9 bases from J, with 10 bases in between. Germline CDR1 and CDR2: SNHLY and FYNNEI. CDR3 length equals 14 residues. CDR3 region: CASSEGAGFSPLHF. DNA for the CDR3: TGTGCCAGCAGTGAAGGAGCAGGATTTTCACCCCTCCACTTT.

V is TRBV6-2 or TRBV6-3 and J is TRBJ2-7, with a possible D match to TRBD1 (6 bases). Germline V lookup: CDR1 MNHEY, CDR2 SVGEGT. V gave up 6 bases and J gave up 5 bases, with 17 bases separating them. The CDR3 covers 14 residues. The CDR3 reads CASRYGPQGHEQYF. The CDR3 DNA reads as TGTGCCAGCAGGTACGGACCACAGGGACACGAGCAGTACTTC.

Remarks on this clonotype: The junction differs from germline at one of its ends, possibly a read error. This chain connects TRBV6-2 or TRBV6-3 to TRBJ2-7, with TRBD1 identical over 7 bases. This CDR3 contains 15 residues. Germline V gene sequence: CDR1 MNHEY, CDR2 SVGEGT. The CDR3 bases are TGTGCCACCAGTGATGGCCAGGACAGGACCTACGAGCAGTACTTC. It encodes CATSDGQDRTYEQYF.